Presented here are 10 T cell receptor beta chains from one specimen sequenced in a study of cytomegalovirus exposure and HLA in healthy donors. TCRdb's copy holds only in-frame clones and misses some; the assay was immunoSEQ multiplex PCR. Altogether about 48,000 clones are present, roughly 85% being singletons, with the ten largest covering under 7.5%. The sequenced sample consisted of PBMCs. These receptor sequences come from a woman aged 25 to 39 in good health and CMV-seronegative.

This rearrangement joins TRBV30 to TRBJ1-1; maybe TRBD1 (6 bases). Germline assignment: CDR1 GTSNPN and CDR2 SVGIG (reference sequence). Between the trimmed V and J ends, which lost 4 bases and 4 bases, there was a span of 16 bases. The CDR3 consists of 14 residues. The chain's CDR3 is CAWTWGTSGTEAFF. In DNA, the CDR3 is TGTGCCTGGACTTGGGGGACATCCGGCACTGAAGCTTTCTTT.

The chain uses TRBV6-6 and TRBJ2-3; D unresolved. The CDR3 consists of 11 residues. Between the trimmed V and J ends, which lost 4 bases and 4 bases, there was a span of 3 bases. Per the germline V gene, CDR1 is MNHNY and CDR2 is SVGAGI (reference sequence). The CDR3 protein is CASSSSDTQYF. In DNA form, the CDR3 reads TGTGCCAGCAGTTCGTCAGATACGCAGTATTTT.

CDR3: CASGEDRGNYGYTF. CDR3 in DNA: TGTGCCAGCGGGGAGGACAGGGGGAACTATGGCTACACCTTC. The chain recombines TRBV2 with TRBJ1-2; 10 positions agree with TRBD1. After removal of 8 bases from V and 2 bases from J, the junction contained 5 bases not matched to a gene. CDR1 is SNHLY, CDR2 FYNNEI, per germline. This CDR3 has 14 amino acids.

The gene calls are TRBV5-1 and TRBJ2-7; 13 bases match TRBD2. Germline trimming cut 4 bases from V and 1 base from J; bases unmatched to any gene: 14. CDR3 size: 19 residues. CDR1 and CDR2 from the germline V gene are SGHRS and YFSETQ. In nucleotides, the CDR3 is TGCGCCAGCAGCCGACAACAAACTAGCGGGAGGGCCCTTTCCTACGAGCAGTACTTC. It is translated as CASSRQQTSGRALSYEQYF.

This chain uses TRBV19 with TRBJ2-7, with 8 bases lining up with TRBD1. CDR3 length: 15 residues. CDR1 and CDR2 from the germline V gene are LNHDA and SQIVND (reference sequence). V was pared by 5 bases and J by 0 bases, with 6 bases of the junction left unmatched. CDR3 nucleotide sequence: TGTGCCAGTAGTGCCCGACAGGGGATCTCCTACGAGCAGTACTTC. Translation: CASSARQGISYEQYF.

The chain couples TRBV5-4 to TRBJ2-7; 10 bases fit TRBD1. The germline V gene encodes CDR1 SGHNT and CDR2 YYREEE (reference sequence). CDR3 length: 15 residues. The V gene end was trimmed by 2 bases and the J gene end by 6 bases; junction bases not matched to a gene: 8. CDR3 coding DNA: TGTGCCAGCAGCTTAGGACAGGGGGGGCCTCTCGAGCAGTACTTC. This codes for CASSLGQGGPLEQYF.

The chain employs TRBV7-2 and TRBJ2-1, with 11 bases that match TRBD2. The CDR3 runs to 16 residues. Trimming removed 5 bases from V and 10 bases from J; junction bases left unmatched: 13. Germline CDR1 and CDR2: SGHTA and FQGNSA. The CDR3 region has the DNA TGTGCCAGCAGCAAACGGACTAGCGGGCTGAGGGAGGAGCAGTTCTTC. Protein sequence: CASSKRTSGLREEQFF.

The V call is TRBV6-6, the J call TRBJ2-7; 7 bases fit TRBD1. The CDR3 extends over 16 amino acids. Germline V CDR1 and CDR2: MNHNY, SVGAGI (reference sequence). Trimming cost V 6 bases and J 0 bases; bases outside gene matches: 11. The CDR3 region has the DNA TGTGCCAGCAGCTACCAGACGACAGGGAGCTCCTACGAGCAGTACTTC. Translating it yields CASSYQTTGSSYEQYF.

This chain links TRBV28 with TRBJ1-5; D perhaps matches TRBD1 (5 bases). Trimming took 3 bases from V and 8 from J, leaving 17 bases between them. The germline V gene encodes CDR1 MDHEN and CDR2 SYDVKM. There are 15 residues in the CDR3. For the CDR3, the DNA is TGTGCCAGCAGTTTTCCTGGGGCCGAAACAAAGCCCCAGCATTTT. It is translated as CASSFPGAETKPQHF.

The J gene is TRBJ2-1, the V gene TRBV5-1; D unclear. In germline, CDR1 is SGHRS, CDR2 YFSETQ. V was trimmed by 0 bases and J by 0 bases, leaving 7 bases between them. The CDR3 loop spans 15 amino acids. In DNA form, the CDR3 reads TGCGCCAGCAGCTTGGTACTAAGCTCCTACAATGAGCAGTTCTTC. Protein: CASSLVLSSYNEQFF.